This TCR beta chain was identified in a study of blood T cell repertoires in COVID-19. Measured with immunoSEQ multiplex PCR; TCRdb has only the in-frame clones, and not every one. Of 150,000 to 200,000 clones in the sample, approximately 83% were seen once. The study counted Cohort 3 donors as recovered given two negative PCRs, clearance, or symptom resolution. Germline V gene data show CDR1 as KGHDR and CDR2 as SFDVKD. The CDR3 spans 16 residues. After removal of 1 base from V and 2 bases from J, the junction contained 4 bases not matched to a gene. Input material: PBMCs or T cells enriched from blood (not recorded which). This chain links TRBV24-1 with TRBJ2-1; 7 bases align to TRBD2. The receptor was derived from an older woman who had recovered from COVID-19. The CDR3 nucleotides read TGTGCCACCAGTGATTTCACCAGCGGGACCTACAATGAGCAGTTCTTC. Protein product: CATSDFTSGTYNEQFF.